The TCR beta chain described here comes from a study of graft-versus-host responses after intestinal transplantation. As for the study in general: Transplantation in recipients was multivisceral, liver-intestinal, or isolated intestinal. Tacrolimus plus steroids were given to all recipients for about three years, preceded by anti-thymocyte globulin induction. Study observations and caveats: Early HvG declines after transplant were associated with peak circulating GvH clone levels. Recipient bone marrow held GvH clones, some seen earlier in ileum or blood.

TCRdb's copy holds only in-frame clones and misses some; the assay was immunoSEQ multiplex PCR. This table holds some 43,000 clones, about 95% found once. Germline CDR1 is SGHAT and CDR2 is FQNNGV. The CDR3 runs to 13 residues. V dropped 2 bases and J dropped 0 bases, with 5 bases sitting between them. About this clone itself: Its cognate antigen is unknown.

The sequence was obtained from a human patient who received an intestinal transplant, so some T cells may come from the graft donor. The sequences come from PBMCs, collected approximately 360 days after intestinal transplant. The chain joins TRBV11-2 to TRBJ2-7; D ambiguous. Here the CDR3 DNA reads TGTGCCAGCAGCTTATTTGCCTCCTACGAGCAGTACTTC. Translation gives CASSLFASYEQYF.